This TCR beta chain was profiled in a study of neoadjuvant anti-PD-1 for oral cavity cancer. Time point noted: after neoadjuvant nivolumab, at surgical resection. Germline CDR1 MNHEY, CDR2 SVGAGI. CDR3 size: 14 residues. J gave up 7 bases and V 8 bases, and 10 bases lay outside the gene matches. Sequenced by immunoSEQ multiplex PCR; TCRdb stores in-frame clones only, minus some. The sample contains tens of thousands of clones, around 38% of which appear only once. This TCR came from a person between 35 and 79 years old with oral cavity squamous cell carcinoma. The sample was tumor tissue, taken after nivolumab (anti-PD-1) treatment. The chain links TRBV6-5 to TRBJ1-4; 7 nucleotides match TRBD1. In DNA form, the CDR3 reads TGTGCCAGCCGTCAAGGACAGGCATTTGAAAAACTGTTTTTT. Its protein product is CASRQGQAFEKLFF.